These T cell receptor beta chains were read from a single sample in a study of shared clonotypes between healthy human individuals. The assay was immunoSEQ multiplex PCR, and TCRdb's table has in-frame clones only and misses some. The sample carries about 1 million clones, about three quarters recorded once. Sequenced material: memory CD4+ T cells sorted from blood. The receptor source for this set is a man aged 18-30 years in good health. CDR3s include the opening cysteine and the closing phenylalanine or tryptophan. A D gene is named only where the DNA matches it firmly. Some rows mark clone size as missing; the rest say once, few, many or name a class of expanded clone.

v_call: TRBV6-1
d_call: .
clone_size: .
j_call: TRBJ2-3
cdr3_nt: TGTGCCAGCAAGGGGGATGGCACAGATACGCAGTATTTT
cdr3_aa: CASKGDGTDTQYF

v_call: TRBV25-1
d_call: .
clone_size: .
j_call: TRBJ1-2
cdr3_nt: TGTGCCAGCACCCCCAGCACTAACTATGGCTACACCTTC
cdr3_aa: CASTPSTNYGYTF

v_call: TRBV5-1
d_call: .
clone_size: once
j_call: TRBJ2-1
cdr3_nt: TGCGCCAGCAGCTTGTCCAGCTACCTCGGGAATGAGCAGTTCTTC
cdr3_aa: CASSLSSYLGNEQFF

v_call: TRBV10-3
d_call: TRBD2
clone_size: .
j_call: TRBJ2-5
cdr3_nt: TGTGCCATCAGCGGGCTAGCGGAGACCCAAGAGACCCAGTACTTC
cdr3_aa: CAISGLAETQETQYF

v_call: TRBV6-5
d_call: .
clone_size: .
j_call: TRBJ1-1
cdr3_nt: TGTGCCAGCAGACAGGGTAGCATGAACACTGAAGCTTTCTTT
cdr3_aa: CASRQGSMNTEAFF

v_call: TRBV19
d_call: .
clone_size: .
j_call: TRBJ1-5
cdr3_nt: TGTGCCAGTAGACAGTTTCTTAGCAATCAGCCCCAGCATTTT
cdr3_aa: CASRQFLSNQPQHF

v_call: TRBV4-1
d_call: .
clone_size: .
j_call: TRBJ1-1
cdr3_nt: TGCGCCAGCAGCCAACCCACAGGGTCGGGCACTGAAGCTTTCTTT
cdr3_aa: CASSQPTGSGTEAFF

v_call: TRBV5-6
d_call: TRBD1
clone_size: .
j_call: TRBJ1-2
cdr3_nt: TGTGCCAGCAGCTACGACAGGGCGGCTGGCTACACCTTC
cdr3_aa: CASSYDRAAGYTF

v_call: TRBV7-2
d_call: .
clone_size: once
j_call: TRBJ2-5
cdr3_nt: TGTGCCAGCAGCCGAGGGGTCCAAGAGACCCAGTACTTC
cdr3_aa: CASSRGVQETQYF

v_call: TRBV6-6
d_call: .
clone_size: few
j_call: TRBJ1-5
cdr3_nt: TGTGCCAGCAGTATAGTAGGGACATACGATCAGCCCCAGCATTTT
cdr3_aa: CASSIVGTYDQPQHF

v_call: TRBV7-2
d_call: .
clone_size: .
j_call: TRBJ2-7
cdr3_nt: TGTGCCAGCAGCTTAGCCTCAGGGGCAATCTCCTACGAGCAGTACTTC
cdr3_aa: CASSLASGAISYEQYF

v_call: TRBV5-1
d_call: .
clone_size: .
j_call: TRBJ2-7
cdr3_nt: TGCGCCAGCTCCGCTCAGTACCGGGGCGAGCAGTACTTC
cdr3_aa: CASSAQYRGEQYF

v_call: TRBV5-6
d_call: .
clone_size: .
j_call: TRBJ1-6
cdr3_nt: TGTGCCAGCAGCTTGGTTCGGGCGGGGAATTCACCCCTCCACTTT
cdr3_aa: CASSLVRAGNSPLHF

v_call: TRBV10-1
d_call: .
clone_size: .
j_call: TRBJ2-3
cdr3_nt: TGCGCCAGCAGTGAGACTATACAGCAGCATACGCAGTATTTT
cdr3_aa: CASSETIQQHTQYF

v_call: TRBV2
d_call: .
clone_size: .
j_call: TRBJ2-7
cdr3_nt: TGTGCCAGCAGTGAAGCTGGATGGCAGCAGTACTTC
cdr3_aa: CASSEAGWQQYF

v_call: TRBV28
d_call: .
clone_size: .
j_call: TRBJ1-4
cdr3_nt: TGTGCCAGCAGTCCAGACACCTATTCCGAAAAACTGTTTTTT
cdr3_aa: CASSPDTYSEKLFF

v_call: TRBV28
d_call: .
clone_size: .
j_call: TRBJ1-2
cdr3_nt: TGTGCCAGCAGTATAGTGTCCCGCGGCTACACCTTC
cdr3_aa: CASSIVSRGYTF

v_call: TRBV30
d_call: .
clone_size: many
j_call: TRBJ2-1
cdr3_nt: TGTGCCTGGAGTGTCTGGGGGTCAGGGCGCAATGAGCAGTTCTTC
cdr3_aa: CAWSVWGSGRNEQFF

v_call: TRBV7-7
d_call: .
clone_size: .
j_call: TRBJ2-1
cdr3_nt: TGTGCTAGCAGCTTAGGAGAGGGAGGGGGCAATGAGCAGTTCTTC
cdr3_aa: CASSLGEGGGNEQFF

v_call: TRBV7-3
d_call: .
clone_size: .
j_call: TRBJ2-3
cdr3_nt: TGTGCCAGCAGCTTAGACCGGAAAGATACGCAGTATTTT
cdr3_aa: CASSLDRKDTQYF

v_call: TRBV7-6
d_call: .
clone_size: many
j_call: TRBJ1-3
cdr3_nt: TGTGCCAGCACCCCTCAGATGACGCACGGAAACACCATATATTTT
cdr3_aa: CASTPQMTHGNTIYF

v_call: TRBV5-6
d_call: TRBD1
clone_size: .
j_call: TRBJ2-2
cdr3_nt: TGTGCCAGCAGCTGGCCGGGACAGGGGACCGGGGAGCTGTTTTTT
cdr3_aa: CASSWPGQGTGELFF

v_call: TRBV11-3
d_call: TRBD1
clone_size: .
j_call: TRBJ1-1
cdr3_nt: TGTGCCAGCAGCCAGGGGGGAGGGACTGAAGCTTTCTTT
cdr3_aa: CASSQGGGTEAFF

v_call: TRBV6-6
d_call: TRBD2
clone_size: .
j_call: TRBJ2-1
cdr3_nt: TGTGCCGGCAGTGCCCCGCTAGCGGGGGGCCTTGAGCAGTTCTTC
cdr3_aa: CAGSAPLAGGLEQFF